These 23 T cell receptor beta chains share one sample of origin, sequenced in a study of OX40 agonist ivuxolimab in advanced cancers. Generated by immunoSEQ multiplex PCR, the TCRdb table keeps only in-frame clones and is missing some. Among some 61,000 clones listed, roughly 90% were seen once. The material sequenced was CD4+ or CD8+ T cells sorted from blood, taken in a trial of the OX40 agonist ivuxolimab. The receptors derive from an adult with an advanced solid tumor such as melanoma, head and neck, liver or kidney cancer.

The J gene is TRBJ1-3, the V gene TRBV2; D unclear. This CDR3 comprises 13 residues. Germline V gene sequence: CDR1 SNHLY, CDR2 FYNNEI. V lost 6 bases, J lost 0 bases, and 6 bases lay in between. This chain's CDR3 is CASSGSSGNTIYF. CDR3 DNA sequence: TGTGCCAGCAGCGGCAGCTCTGGAAACACCATATATTTT.

DNA for the CDR3: TGTGCCAGCAGCGTAGAACTCTCCCCCAACTACAATGAGCAGTTCTTC. This sequence encodes CASSVELSPNYNEQFF. The chain joins TRBV9 to TRBJ2-1, with D unclear. This CDR3 spans 16 amino acids. Trimming removed 0 bases at V and 3 bases at J, with 13 bases between. Germline CDR1 is SGDLS and CDR2 is YYNGEE.

The chain couples TRBV5-1 to TRBJ1-3; no reliable D call. Trimming shortened V by 4 bases and J by 0 bases, and 8 bases separated the two germline ends. In germline, CDR1 is SGHRS, CDR2 YFSETQ. The CDR3 length is 14 residues. In nucleotides, the CDR3 is TGCGCCAGCAGCATGGGGAACTCTGGAAACACCATATATTTT. Residues: CASSMGNSGNTIYF.

V is TRBV5-1 and J is TRBJ2-7, with D perhaps being TRBD1 or TRBD2 (5 bases each). Germline values: CDR1 SGHRS, CDR2 YFSETQ. This CDR3 has 14 amino acids. Trimming took 0 bases from V and 12 from J, leaving 19 bases between them. The CDR3 sequence: CASSLGGRDQGRYF. CDR3 DNA sequence: TGCGCCAGCAGCTTGGGTGGACGGGACCAGGGTAGGTACTTC.

The chain uses TRBV2 and TRBJ2-5; 9 bases are a match to TRBD2. The CDR3 sequence is 17 residues long. V trimming: 5 bases; J trimming: 0 bases; junction bases outside the gene matches: 10. From germline, CDR1 is SNHLY and CDR2 FYNNEI. The CDR3 coding sequence is TGTGCCAGCAGTCCACACCCCCGACTAGCGGACCAAGAGACCCAGTACTTC. Its translation is CASSPHPRLADQETQYF.

This clone was picked up a small number of times. This same CDR3 is encoded by further DNA sequences in the sample. J is TRBJ1-1 and V is TRBV9; D is ambiguous. Germline CDR1 reads SGDLS; CDR2 reads YYNGEE. The CDR3 is 13 residues long. V lost 4 bases and J lost 5, with 12 bases in between. Here the CDR3 reads CASSYGDGTEAFF. For the CDR3, the DNA is TGTGCCAGCAGCTATGGCGACGGGACTGAAGCTTTCTTT.

V gene TRBV4-1 combines with J gene TRBJ1-2, with D possibly being TRBD1 (5 bases). The ends were cut back, 0 bases at V and 6 bases at J, with 11 bases in the middle. CDR1 and CDR2 (germline): MGHRA, YSYEKL. The CDR3 runs to 14 residues. CDR3 amino acids: CASSQDPGRDGYTF. The DNA for the CDR3 is TGCGCCAGCAGCCAAGATCCAGGGAGGGATGGCTACACCTTC.

The V gene is TRBV27, the J gene TRBJ1-1, with D unresolved. V lost 3 bases and J lost 5, with 7 bases in between. CDR1 and CDR2 (germline): MNHEY, SMNVEV (reference sequence). CDR3 length: 12 amino acids. CDR3 protein: CASSFRGTEAFF. The CDR3 nucleotides read TGTGCCAGCAGTTTCCGAGGGACTGAAGCTTTCTTT.

The V and J genes are TRBV10-2 and TRBJ1-2; 8 nucleotides match TRBD1. The CDR3 runs to 14 residues. V lost 2 bases to trimming and J lost 4 bases; unmatched junction nucleotides: 3. Looked up from germline, CDR1 is WSHSY and CDR2 is SAAADI. The CDR3 coding sequence is TGCGCCAGCAGTGAGGGACAGGGCGGCTATGGCTACACCTTC. Its translation: CASSEGQGGYGYTF.

The gene calls are TRBV2 and TRBJ2-2, with 10 nucleotides matching TRBD1. V trimming: 8 bases; J trimming: 5 bases; junction bases outside the gene matches: 5. The CDR3 sequence is 14 residues long. Germline V gives CDR1 SNHLY, CDR2 FYNNEI. For the CDR3, the DNA is TGTGCCAGCGGGGGGACAGGGGTTACCGGGGAGCTGTTTTTT. Translating gives CASGGTGVTGELFF.

V gene TRBV19 combines with J gene TRBJ1-1; tentatively, D is TRBD1 (5 bases). V dropped 5 bases and J dropped 1 base, with 14 bases sitting between them. CDR1 and CDR2 from the germline V gene are LNHDA and SQIVND (reference sequence). CDR3 size: 15 residues. The CDR3 reads CASSPVRGANTEAFF. Written as DNA, the CDR3 is TGTGCCAGTAGTCCCGTGAGAGGGGCGAACACTGAAGCTTTCTTT. Variable domain in full (rest from reference TRBV19 and TRBJ1-1): DGGITQSPKYLFRKEGQNVTLSCEQNLNHDAMYWYRQDPGQGLRLIYYSQIVNDFQKGDIAEGYSVSREKKESFPLTVTSAQKNPTAFYLCASSPVRGANTEAFFGQGTRLTVV.

The genes are TRBV11-2 and TRBJ1-2; D call uncertain. CDR3 length equals 13 residues. Trimming took off 6 bases at V and 5 bases at J, with 13 bases between the two ends. Germline loops: CDR1 SGHAT, CDR2 FQNNGV. CDR3 nucleotide sequence: TGTGCCAGCAGTTCCTCCGGTCCGTATGGCTACACCTTC. Residues: CASSSSGPYGYTF.

The chain employs TRBV5-4 and TRBJ2-1; D gene unclear. The V and J ends lost 4 bases and 3 bases respectively, with 11 bases between them. The CDR3 sequence is 14 residues long. Germline values: CDR1 SGHNT, CDR2 YYREEE (reference sequence). CDR3 nucleotides: TGTGCCAGCAGCCGCCTGGAAGACTACAATGAGCAGTTCTTC. Translated: CASSRLEDYNEQFF.

The chain combines TRBV14 with TRBJ2-7, with D possibly being TRBD2 (6 bases). The CDR3 has 15 amino acids. Trimming left V 3 bases short and J 0 bases short, with 12 bases between. The V gene's germline CDR1 is SGHDN and CDR2 FVKESK. The CDR3 here is CASSQGGGHSYEQYF. In DNA, the CDR3 is TGTGCCAGCAGCCAGGGGGGAGGCCACTCCTACGAGCAGTACTTC.

This chain links TRBV21-1 with TRBJ2-1; the table's D gene call, TRBD2, was not cross checked with the DNA. TRBV21-1 is a recognized pseudogene. The CDR3 contains 17 residues. CDR3 nucleotides: TGTGCCAGCAGCAAAGTTCCGACTAGCGGGAGCCACAATGAGCAGTTCTTC. Translating gives CASSKVPTSGSHNEQFF.

Concerning this clone itself: Other DNA sequences within the sample encode an identical CDR3. The chain uses TRBV27 and TRBJ2-1, with D hard to call. Trimming took 6 bases from V and 0 from J, leaving 3 bases between them. The CDR3 contains 12 residues. CDR1 and CDR2 from the germline V gene are MNHEY and SMNVEV (reference sequence). In DNA form, the CDR3 reads TGTGCCAGCAGGGGCTCCTACAATGAGCAGTTCTTC. Its translation is CASRGSYNEQFF.

The chain joins TRBV28 to TRBJ1-2; the D gene is possibly TRBD1 (6 bases). The CDR3 contains 16 residues. Deletions cut 5 bases from V and 0 bases from J, with 16 bases between. Germline loops: CDR1 MDHEN, CDR2 SYDVKM. The CDR3 coding sequence is TGTGCCAGCAGTCCCTCCCAGGGGCGGGCTAACTATGGCTACACCTTC. Its translation: CASSPSQGRANYGYTF.

The chain joins TRBV6-4 to TRBJ2-1, with TRBD1 matching over 11 bases. The V gene's germline CDR1 is MRHNA and CDR2 SNTAGT. This CDR3 contains 15 residues. V lost 3 bases to trimming and J lost 3 bases; unmatched junction nucleotides: 1. The CDR3 bases are TGTGCCAGCAGTGAAGGGACAGGGGGCTACAATGAGCAGTTCTTC. Protein product: CASSEGTGGYNEQFF.

The chain combines TRBV19 with TRBJ1-6; D gene ambiguous. With 8 bases removed from V and 6 bases from J, the gap between germline ends came to 14 bases. The CDR3 runs to 14 residues. The germline V gene encodes CDR1 LNHDA and CDR2 SQIVND (reference sequence). This CDR3 reads CASPASGFNSPLHF. In DNA, the CDR3 is TGTGCCAGTCCCGCCTCCGGATTTAATTCACCCCTCCACTTT.

CDR3 coding DNA: TGTGCCAGCAGGGTCCTAGGGACGGTAAACTATGGCTACACCTTC. The encoded protein is CASRVLGTVNYGYTF. J is TRBJ1-2 and V is TRBV13; TRBD1 is a possible D gene (5 bases). This CDR3 spans 15 amino acids. Germline V CDR1 and CDR2: PRHDT, FYEKMQ (reference sequence). V shed 6 bases and J shed 2 bases, with 16 bases lying between them.

The chain has TRBV7-8 and TRBJ2-3; TRBD2 agrees at 8 bases. The CDR3 loop spans 18 amino acids. Per the germline V gene, CDR1 is SGHVS and CDR2 is FQNEAQ. With V trimmed by 2 bases and J by 2 bases, 12 bases remained unmatched. The DNA for the CDR3 is TGTGCCAGCAGCTTATTCTCATCTGCGGGAGGCACCACAGATACGCAGTATTTT. This sequence encodes CASSLFSSAGGTTDTQYF.

V is TRBV25-1 and J is TRBJ2-3, with D perhaps TRBD1 (6 bases). CDR3 length equals 18 residues. The germline CDR1 and CDR2 sequences are MGHDK and SYGVNS. V was pared by 1 base and J by 3 bases, with 20 bases between. The CDR3 coding sequence is TGTGCCAGCAGTGAATTTTCGGGGTGGGGGCGTCCTACAGATACGCAGTATTTT. This codes for CASSEFSGWGRPTDTQYF.

The V gene is TRBV6-1, the J gene TRBJ2-5, with D hard to call. Trimming cost V 6 bases and J 1 base, with 9 bases left between them. The CDR3 loop spans 13 amino acids. The germline V gene has CDR1 MNHNS and CDR2 SASEGT. Here the CDR3 reads CASRPLSQETQYF. CDR3 nucleotide sequence: TGTGCCAGCAGGCCGTTGTCCCAAGAGACCCAGTACTTC.